This entry features one T cell receptor (beta chain) sequence. Its antigen remains unidentified. This entry belongs to a study of STAT3 mutations in large granular lymphocyte leukemia. Notes on the study in general: Every T-LGLL patient had at least one immunodominant TCRbeta clonotype. Treatment regimens differed across patients between samplings. A small but highly pathogenic clone may have been missed.

TCRbeta libraries averaged about 40,773 productive templates per sample. Clones were read by immunoSEQ multiplex PCR, and TCRdb kept only the in-frame ones, dropping some. Of 40,000 to 50,000 clones in the sample, roughly 81% were seen once. Between the trimmed V and J ends, which lost 5 bases and 9 bases, there was a span of 17 bases. The CDR3 contains 14 residues. Germline-derived CDR1 and CDR2 are SGHTA and FQGNSA. The chain combines TRBV7-2 with TRBJ2-1, with D possibly being TRBD2 (7 bases). The TCR originated in a human donor with T large granular lymphocyte leukemia. Some clones in this sample may be carry-over from other donors' samples. The material sequenced was PBMCs. CDR3 bases: TGTGCCAGCAGCAAACCCCAAAGGGGGGGTGAGCAGTTCTTC. Its translation: CASSKPQRGGEQFF.